This record covers a single T cell receptor beta chain. Its antigen specificity is not known. One junction end does not reproduce the germline sequence, and a read error may be involved. These data are taken from a study of CD8 T cells in Susac syndrome (dated by TCRdb to about 2019). In terms of the full investigation: Whether CD8+ T cell activation and differentiation in Susac syndrome was antigen driven was tested using repertoire sequencing. Clonality of the CD8+ T cell repertoire was compared between over 10 healthy donors, about 14 Susac syndrome patients and under 16 multiple sclerosis patients.

The paper's findings and limits, for the study overall: The TCR sequencing and HLA analysis was acknowledged to have included a relatively small number of individuals.

RNA was extracted using the RNeasy kit, and roughly 0.5 to 1 ug of the RNA was reverse transcribed with random hexamers. TCR beta CDR3 regions were amplified with the immunoSEQ multiplex PCR assay covering 54 Vbeta and 13 Jbeta segments. PCR amplification bias was corrected using a synthetic template baseline for primer optimization and computational correction. In the original analysis: Reads were annotated to V, D and J genes per IMGT and analyzed with immunoSEQ Analyzer, keeping only productive sequences. To calculate clonality, Shannon entropy was normalized by log2 of the number of productive unique sequences and then subtracted from one. For each patient and control, public and private clones were evaluated within the 100 most prevalent clones. A clone was defined as Susac-specific if it was absent from the healthy and MS cohorts, from over 1,000 published viral clones and from other ImmuneACCESS disease sequences. The raw public reads went through TCRdb reprocessing: fastp at Q25, MiXCR clone calling, in-frame beta chains kept. Each entry merges the rows of one CDR3 protein and shows their most common DNA and genes. The V and J calls reflect TCRdb's pipeline rather than the authors' work. For this sample the table gives 350,000 to 550,000 distinct CDR3 sequences, of which about 85% were detected only once. The leading ten clones occupy under 0.15% of the sample.

CDR1 and CDR2 were assigned from the germline V gene (reference sequence) as SGHNT and YYREEE. The CDR3 numbers 13 residues from cysteine through phenylalanine. Of the read, only the CDR3 DNA is kept; its 39 bases are in frame from base 1. Peripheral blood CD8+ and CD4+ T cells from healthy donors, Susac syndrome patients and multiple sclerosis patients were profiled by high-throughput TCR beta sequencing. Treatment-naive patients with stable or active relapsing-remitting disease fulfilling revised McDonald criteria were used as multiple sclerosis controls. Bulk CD8+ and CD4+ T cells were purified magnetically by negative isolation, whereas CD8+ TEMRA cells were enriched by FACS. Blood was collected in EDTA tubes and processed within 24 hours, with PBMCs isolated through density gradient centrifugation. PBMCs intended for TCR sequencing were cryopreserved in liquid nitrogen and were subsequently thawed in a 37 degrees C water bath. The sorted or isolated CD4+, CD8+ and CD8+ TEMRA cells reached a purity of at least 90%.

Sequencing was done on a sample of CD8+ T cells from PBMCs. This clonotype originated in a human donor with multiple sclerosis. The rearrangement joined TRBV5-4 to TRBJ2-1, and the D gene may be TRBD2, 6 bases matching. CDR3 region: CASSFMGGALSVF. The sequence in DNA is TGTGCCAGCAGCTTTATGGGGGGAGCACTTAGTGTCTTC.